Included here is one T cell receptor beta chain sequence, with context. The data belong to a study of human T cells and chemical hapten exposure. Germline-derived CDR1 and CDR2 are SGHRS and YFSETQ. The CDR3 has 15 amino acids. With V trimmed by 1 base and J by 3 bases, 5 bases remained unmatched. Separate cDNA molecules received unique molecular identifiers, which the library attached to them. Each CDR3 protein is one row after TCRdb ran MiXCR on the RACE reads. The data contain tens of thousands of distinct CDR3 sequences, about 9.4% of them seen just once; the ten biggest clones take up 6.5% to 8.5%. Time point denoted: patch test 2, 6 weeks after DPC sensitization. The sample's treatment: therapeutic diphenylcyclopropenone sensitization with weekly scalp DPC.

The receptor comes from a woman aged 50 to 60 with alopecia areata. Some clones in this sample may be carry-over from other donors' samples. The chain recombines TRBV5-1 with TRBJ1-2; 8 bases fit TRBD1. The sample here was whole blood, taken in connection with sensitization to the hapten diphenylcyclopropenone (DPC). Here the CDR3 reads CASSLLQGEHYGYTF. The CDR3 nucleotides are TGCGCCAGCAGCTTGTTACAGGGGGAACACTATGGCTACACCTTC.